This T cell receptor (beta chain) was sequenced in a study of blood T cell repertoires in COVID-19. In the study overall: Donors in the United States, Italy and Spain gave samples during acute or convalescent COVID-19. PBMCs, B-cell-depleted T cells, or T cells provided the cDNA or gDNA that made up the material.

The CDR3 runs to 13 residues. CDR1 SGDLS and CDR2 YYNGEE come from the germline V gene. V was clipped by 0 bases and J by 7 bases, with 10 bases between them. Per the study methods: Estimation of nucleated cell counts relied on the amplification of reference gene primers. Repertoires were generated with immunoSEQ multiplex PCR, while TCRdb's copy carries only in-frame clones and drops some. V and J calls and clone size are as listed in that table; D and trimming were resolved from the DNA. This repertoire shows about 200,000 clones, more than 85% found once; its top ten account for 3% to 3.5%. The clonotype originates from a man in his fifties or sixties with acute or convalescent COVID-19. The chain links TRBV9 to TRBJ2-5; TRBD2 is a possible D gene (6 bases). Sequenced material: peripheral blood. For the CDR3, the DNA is TGTGCCAGCAGCGTAGAACTAGCCGGGACCCAGTACTTC. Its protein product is CASSVELAGTQYF.